The 9 T cell receptor beta chains in this list originate from one sample, sequenced in a study of shared clonotypes between healthy human individuals (TCRdb year 2020). Preparation of the library involved the immunoSEQ multiplex PCR assay. TCRdb re-hosts the immuneACCESS table, in-frame sequences only. Its copies lack some clones; in the studies checked, an unresolved V gene accounts for under half of them, and the cause for the rest is not known. The sample records around 640,000 clones, roughly 96% of which are singletons. More than 0.085% of the sample is in the top ten clones. CD8 naive samples consisted of CD45RO-negative cells that were positively selected for CCR7, yielding a CD45RA+CCR7+ population without TemRA cells. Sequencing used naive CD8+ T cells sorted from blood. This specimen's cell subset or site label, per the study, means: CD45RA+CCR7+. These TCRs come from a woman aged 25-40 years in good health.

The CDR3 DNA follows: TGTGCCAGCAGCGCGAGGGGGAACACGCTTATTGAGGACAATGAGCAGTTCTTC. As protein: CASSARGNTLIEDNEQFF. The chain uses TRBV7-8 and TRBJ2-1; a weak D match, TRBD1 (6 bases). Germline V gives CDR1 SGHVS, CDR2 FQNEAQ. V lost 5 bases to trimming and J lost 5 bases, with 25 bases between them. The CDR3 runs to 18 residues.

V usage is TRBV10-1 and J usage is TRBJ2-1, with 10 bases matching TRBD2. Germline CDR1 and CDR2: WNHNN and SYGVQD (reference sequence). The V gene end was trimmed by 6 bases and the J gene end by 5 bases; junction bases not matched to a gene: 10. CDR3 length equals 16 residues. The CDR3 is CASSRGRTSGDNEQFF. For the CDR3, the DNA is TGCGCCAGCAGCCGGGGAAGGACTAGCGGAGACAATGAGCAGTTCTTC.

This chain links TRBV19 with TRBJ1-5; D may be TRBD1 (6 bases). The V gene's germline CDR1 is LNHDA and CDR2 SQIVND (reference sequence). The CDR3 loop spans 15 amino acids. Deletions cut 7 bases from V and 0 bases from J, with 13 bases between. The CDR3 here is CASTLDSYSNQPQHF. The CDR3 DNA follows: TGTGCCAGTACGTTGGACAGCTATAGCAATCAGCCCCAGCATTTT.

The chain has TRBV20-1 and TRBJ1-1, with unresolved D. Germline lookup yields CDR1 DFQATT and CDR2 SNEGSKA (reference sequence). Trimming removed 4 bases from V and 1 base from J, with 4 bases in between. The CDR3 is made up of 11 amino acids. CDR3 nucleotide sequence: TGCAGTGCTAAAGAGAACACTGAAGCTTTCTTT. This sequence encodes CSAKENTEAFF.

The chain joins TRBV7-8 to TRBJ2-1, with TRBD2 matching 11 bases. The trim removed 3 bases at V and 2 bases at J, leaving 6 bases unmatched. This CDR3 is built from 17 residues. Germline V gene data show CDR1 as SGHVS and CDR2 as FQNEAQ. The CDR3 protein is CASSLRIAGGPYNEQFF. The CDR3 DNA is TGTGCCAGCAGCTTGAGAATAGCGGGAGGGCCCTACAATGAGCAGTTCTTC.

The V gene is TRBV19, the J gene TRBJ2-5, with 7 positions matching TRBD2. V shed 3 bases and J 5 bases; nucleotides not matched to a gene: 9. Germline values: CDR1 LNHDA, CDR2 SQIVND (reference sequence). CDR3 size: 15 residues. The CDR3: CASSIMAGDEETQYF. As DNA, the CDR3 is TGTGCCAGTAGTATTATGGCGGGAGACGAGGAGACCCAGTACTTC. Full variable domain (outside the CDR3, taken from reference TRBV19 and TRBJ2-5): DGGITQSPKYLFRKEGQNVTLSCEQNLNHDAMYWYRQDPGQGLRLIYYSQIVNDFQKGDIAEGYSVSREKKESFPLTVTSAQKNPTAFYLCASSIMAGDEETQYFGPGTRLLVL.

The chain combines TRBV11-1 with TRBJ2-3, with 10 bases aligning to TRBD1. Looked up from germline, CDR1 is SGHAT and CDR2 is FQDESV (reference sequence). This CDR3 is 16 amino acids long. V dropped 5 bases and J dropped 12; count of bases not matched to a gene: 17. Here the CDR3 DNA reads TGTGCCAGCAGCACCCACAGTTCCCGAGACAGGGGGCATCAGTATTTT. This gives the protein CASSTHSSRDRGHQYF.

CDR3 in DNA: TGTGCCAGCGATGAGGGTGGAACCTACGAGCAGTACTTC. This translates into CASDEGGTYEQYF. This chain connects TRBV11-2 to TRBJ2-5; D is perhaps TRBD2 (5 bases). The J call is in doubt because the DNA end fits TRBJ2-7 better. This CDR3 region has 13 residues. Germline V CDR1 and CDR2: SGHAT, FQNNGV.

The rearrangement uses TRBV28 and TRBJ1-1; TRBD1 aligns across 7 bases. The V and J ends lost 7 bases and 0 bases, in that order; junction bases with no gene match: 5. The CDR3 spans 14 residues. Germline CDR1 is MDHEN and CDR2 is SYDVKM. CDR3 DNA: TGTGCCAGCAAAAACAGGGGAATGAACACTGAAGCTTTCTTT. It specifies CASKNRGMNTEAFF.